The clone carrying this T cell receptor (beta chain) has just a few counts. V gave up 6 bases and J gave up 6 bases, with 18 bases separating them. This CDR3 comprises 14 residues. The germline gives CDR1 MDHEN, CDR2 SYDVKM. The data are from a study of early T cells in non-severe SARS-CoV-2 infection. TCRdb used MiXCR to reprocess the 5' RACE reads, holding one entry per CDR3 protein. Of roughly 90,000 distinct CDR3 sequences detected, roughly 13% appear once; the ten largest clones hold 3%. This receptor was taken from an adult who was a healthcare worker with PCR-confirmed SARS-CoV-2 infection or an uninfected control (not recorded which). Sequenced material: whole blood. The chain links TRBV28 to TRBJ2-7; TRBD2 might be the D (6 bases). CDR3 nucleotides: TGTGCCAGCAGCCCCCCCGTTGGGGGAGGCGAGCAGTACTTC. It encodes CASSPPVGGGEQYF.